The rows below give T cell receptor beta chains drawn from one sample of a study of cytomegalovirus exposure and HLA in healthy donors. Sequenced by immunoSEQ multiplex PCR; TCRdb stores in-frame clones only, minus some. The sample has 150,000 to 200,000 clones; about nine tenths are singletons. The sequencing input was PBMCs. All receptors derive from a boy between 2 and 10 years old in good health and CMV-seronegative. Each CDR3 is given with its conserved first and last residue. Each record gives: V gene, clone size, J gene, D gene, CDR3 protein, CDR3 DNA. The D gene is left open where the match is weak. Part of the rows lack a size; the others show once, few, many or a class for expanded clones.

V gene: TRBV30; clone size: NA; J gene: TRBJ1-4; D gene: NA; CDR3 protein: CAWSVGTYNEKLFF; CDR3 DNA: TGTGCCTGGAGTGTAGGGACTTATAATGAAAAACTGTTTTTT
V gene: TRBV5-1; clone size: NA; J gene: TRBJ2-6; D gene: NA; CDR3 protein: CASSLGSSGANVLTF; CDR3 DNA: TGCGCCAGCAGCTTGGGTAGCTCTGGGGCCAACGTCCTGACTTTC
V gene: TRBV28; clone size: NA; J gene: TRBJ1-2; D gene: TRBD1; CDR3 protein: CASSSRWTGINYGYTF; CDR3 DNA: TGTGCCAGCAGTTCACGTTGGACAGGGATAAACTATGGCTACACCTTC
V gene: TRBV7-6; clone size: once; J gene: TRBJ2-7; D gene: NA; CDR3 protein: CASSLVGTSYEQYF; CDR3 DNA: TGTGCCAGCAGCTTAGTTGGGACTTCCTACGAGCAGTACTTC
V gene: TRBV5-6; clone size: NA; J gene: TRBJ1-2; D gene: TRBD1; CDR3 protein: CASSLGDSNYGYTF; CDR3 DNA: TGTGCCAGCAGCTTGGGGGACAGTAACTATGGCTACACCTTC
V gene: TRBV27; clone size: once; J gene: TRBJ2-7; D gene: NA; CDR3 protein: CASSLSRDYEQYF; CDR3 DNA: TGTGCCAGCAGTTTATCTCGAGACTACGAGCAGTACTTC
V gene: TRBV25-1; clone size: NA; J gene: TRBJ2-7; D gene: NA; CDR3 protein: CASSEYVRDEQYF; CDR3 DNA: TGTGCCAGCAGTGAATATGTCCGCGACGAGCAGTACTTC
V gene: TRBV5-1; clone size: NA; J gene: TRBJ1-2; D gene: TRBD1; CDR3 protein: CASSDGTVGDYTF; CDR3 DNA: TGCGCCAGCAGCGACGGGACAGTTGGCGACTACACCTTC
V gene: TRBV4-2; clone size: NA; J gene: TRBJ2-3; D gene: TRBD2; CDR3 protein: CASSQSPGLAGDTQYF; CDR3 DNA: TGTGCCAGCAGCCAATCCCCGGGACTAGCGGGGGATACGCAGTATTTT
V gene: TRBV5-8; clone size: NA; J gene: TRBJ2-3; D gene: TRBD1; CDR3 protein: CASARDRGTDTQYF; CDR3 DNA: TGTGCCAGCGCCCGGGACAGGGGCACAGATACGCAGTATTTT
V gene: TRBV11-3; clone size: NA; J gene: TRBJ2-2; D gene: NA; CDR3 protein: CASSSTRKDTGELFF; CDR3 DNA: TGTGCCAGCAGCTCGACTCGCAAGGACACCGGGGAGCTGTTTTTT
V gene: TRBV16; clone size: NA; J gene: TRBJ1-6; D gene: NA; CDR3 protein: CASSPPASPLHF; CDR3 DNA: TGTGCCAGCAGCCCGCCTGCGTCACCCCTCCACTTT
V gene: TRBV28; clone size: NA; J gene: TRBJ2-7; D gene: TRBD2; CDR3 protein: CASSPSGSRPEQYF; CDR3 DNA: TGTGCCAGCAGTCCTAGCGGGAGCCGTCCCGAGCAGTACTTC
V gene: TRBV19; clone size: NA; J gene: TRBJ1-2; D gene: NA; CDR3 protein: CASSITAPRRRGYGYTF; CDR3 DNA: TGTGCCAGTAGTATCACGGCACCGAGGAGGAGAGGCTATGGCTACACCTTC
V gene: TRBV6-4; clone size: NA; J gene: TRBJ2-2; D gene: TRBD2; CDR3 protein: CASSGLAGAGELFF; CDR3 DNA: TGTGCCAGCTCAGGACTAGCGGGGGCCGGGGAGCTGTTTTTT
V gene: TRBV28; clone size: NA; J gene: TRBJ1-5; D gene: TRBD1; CDR3 protein: CASSLAQGGGNRPQHF; CDR3 DNA: TGTGCCAGCAGTCTCGCCCAGGGGGGTGGCAATCGGCCCCAGCATTTT
V gene: TRBV5-6; clone size: NA; J gene: TRBJ2-3; D gene: TRBD1; CDR3 protein: CASSPGTGTDTQYF; CDR3 DNA: TGTGCCAGCAGCCCCGGGACAGGAACGGATACGCAGTATTTT
V gene: TRBV2; clone size: NA; J gene: TRBJ1-3; D gene: NA; CDR3 protein: CASSEVRVWSSGNTIYF; CDR3 DNA: TGTGCCAGCAGTGAAGTGCGGGTCTGGTCTTCTGGAAACACCATATATTTT
V gene: TRBV5-5; clone size: NA; J gene: TRBJ1-1; D gene: TRBD1; CDR3 protein: CASRLGQGNTEAFF; CDR3 DNA: TGTGCCAGCAGGTTGGGACAGGGGAACACTGAAGCTTTCTTT
V gene: TRBV9; clone size: NA; J gene: TRBJ1-3; D gene: NA; CDR3 protein: CASSVGWAGNTIYF; CDR3 DNA: TGTGCCAGCAGCGTAGGGTGGGCCGGAAACACCATATATTTT
V gene: TRBV27; clone size: NA; J gene: TRBJ1-5; D gene: TRBD1; CDR3 protein: CASSLAGTGNSNQPQHF; CDR3 DNA: TGTGCCAGCAGTTTGGCAGGGACAGGTAATAGCAATCAGCCCCAGCATTTT
V gene: TRBV6-5; clone size: NA; J gene: TRBJ1-2; D gene: NA; CDR3 protein: CASSPGRERGYTF; CDR3 DNA: TGTGCCAGCAGCCCCGGGAGGGAGAGGGGCTACACCTTC
V gene: TRBV5-4; clone size: few; J gene: TRBJ2-1; D gene: NA; CDR3 protein: CASSSPGFNEQFF; CDR3 DNA: TGTGCCAGCAGTTCACCAGGTTTCAATGAGCAGTTCTTC
V gene: TRBV4-1; clone size: NA; J gene: TRBJ2-1; D gene: TRBD1; CDR3 protein: CASSPLFLDRIGNEQFF; CDR3 DNA: TGCGCCAGTAGCCCGTTATTTCTGGACAGGATAGGTAATGAGCAGTTCTTC
V gene: TRBV19; clone size: once; J gene: TRBJ1-1; D gene: NA; CDR3 protein: CASSIVPPVYTEAFF; CDR3 DNA: TGTGCCAGTAGTATTGTCCCCCCGGTGTACACTGAAGCTTTCTTT
V gene: TRBV28; clone size: NA; J gene: TRBJ2-5; D gene: TRBD2; CDR3 protein: CASSLWSRGGRETQYF; CDR3 DNA: TGTGCCAGCAGTTTATGGTCGCGGGGGGGCCGGGAGACCCAGTACTTC
V gene: TRBV28; clone size: NA; J gene: TRBJ2-1; D gene: TRBD2; CDR3 protein: CASSPTSGSGEQFF; CDR3 DNA: TGTGCCAGCAGTCCGACTAGCGGGAGCGGTGAGCAGTTCTTC
V gene: TRBV7-6; clone size: NA; J gene: TRBJ1-3; D gene: NA; CDR3 protein: CASSRDRPGNTIYF; CDR3 DNA: TGTGCCAGCAGCCGCGACAGGCCTGGAAACACCATATATTTT
V gene: TRBV28; clone size: NA; J gene: TRBJ1-1; D gene: TRBD1; CDR3 protein: CASSLPGQGAGRDTEAFF; CDR3 DNA: TGTGCCAGCAGTCTCCCGGGACAGGGGGCGGGAAGGGACACTGAAGCTTTCTTT
V gene: TRBV5-6; clone size: NA; J gene: TRBJ2-3; D gene: TRBD2; CDR3 protein: CASSLLAGTQYF; CDR3 DNA: TGTGCCAGCAGCTTACTAGCGGGTACGCAGTATTTT
V gene: TRBV7-3; clone size: NA; J gene: TRBJ2-1; D gene: TRBD2; CDR3 protein: CASSLSGTITCNEQFF; CDR3 DNA: TGTGCCAGCAGCCTGTCCGGGACTATAACCTGCAATGAGCAGTTCTTC
V gene: TRBV30; clone size: few; J gene: TRBJ1-4; D gene: NA; CDR3 protein: CAWSVGGDLNEKLFF; CDR3 DNA: TGTGCCTGGAGTGTTGGGGGCGATCTTAATGAAAAACTGTTTTTT
V gene: TRBV18; clone size: NA; J gene: TRBJ1-6; D gene: NA; CDR3 protein: CASSPEGGSYNSPLHF; CDR3 DNA: TGTGCCAGCTCACCAGAGGGTGGCTCCTATAATTCACCCCTCCACTTT
V gene: TRBV29-1; clone size: NA; J gene: TRBJ1-1; D gene: NA; CDR3 protein: CSVAYRVAQDTEAFF; CDR3 DNA: TGCAGCGTTGCTTACAGGGTGGCCCAGGACACTGAAGCTTTCTTT
V gene: TRBV5-1; clone size: NA; J gene: TRBJ2-1; D gene: TRBD2; CDR3 protein: CASSTGTSGTRYNEQFF; CDR3 DNA: TGCGCCAGCAGCACGGGGACTAGCGGGACCCGATACAATGAGCAGTTCTTC
V gene: TRBV27; clone size: NA; J gene: TRBJ2-7; D gene: NA; CDR3 protein: CASSWVSSSEQYF; CDR3 DNA: TGTGCCAGCAGTTGGGTCAGTTCGAGCGAGCAGTACTTC
V gene: TRBV7-8; clone size: NA; J gene: TRBJ2-7; D gene: NA; CDR3 protein: CASSSKGESTYEQYF; CDR3 DNA: TGTGCCAGCAGTTCAAAGGGGGAAAGTACTTACGAGCAGTACTTC
V gene: TRBV7-9; clone size: NA; J gene: TRBJ2-7; D gene: NA; CDR3 protein: CASSTPPGNTPYEQYF; CDR3 DNA: TGTGCCAGCAGCACCCCTCCCGGGAACACTCCGTACGAGCAGTACTTC
V gene: TRBV7-2; clone size: NA; J gene: TRBJ2-7; D gene: TRBD2; CDR3 protein: CASSPIAGVPYEQYF; CDR3 DNA: TGTGCCAGCAGCCCCATAGCGGGCGTACCCTACGAGCAGTACTTC
V gene: TRBV5-1; clone size: NA; J gene: TRBJ2-3; D gene: TRBD1; CDR3 protein: CASNDRVEDTQYF; CDR3 DNA: TGCGCCAGCAACGACAGGGTTGAAGATACGCAGTATTTT
V gene: TRBV7-9; clone size: NA; J gene: TRBJ1-3; D gene: NA; CDR3 protein: CASSSKTSSGNTIYF; CDR3 DNA: TGTGCCAGCAGCTCGAAGACTTCCTCTGGAAACACCATATATTTT
V gene: TRBV9; clone size: NA; J gene: TRBJ1-1; D gene: NA; CDR3 protein: CASSPQDRRPEAFF; CDR3 DNA: TGTGCCAGCAGCCCCCAAGACAGGCGGCCTGAAGCTTTCTTT
V gene: TRBV6-1; clone size: NA; J gene: TRBJ1-1; D gene: TRBD1; CDR3 protein: CASRIQGGETEAFF; CDR3 DNA: TGTGCCAGCAGGATACAGGGGGGGGAGACTGAAGCTTTCTTT
V gene: TRBV13; clone size: once; J gene: TRBJ2-7; D gene: TRBD1; CDR3 protein: CASSLKGTGDYEQYF; CDR3 DNA: TGTGCCAGCAGCTTAAAAGGGACAGGGGACTACGAGCAGTACTTC
V gene: TRBV19; clone size: NA; J gene: TRBJ1-1; D gene: NA; CDR3 protein: CASIPPRRVPGGTEAFF; CDR3 DNA: TGTGCCAGTATTCCCCCTAGGAGAGTTCCCGGGGGCACTGAAGCTTTCTTT
V gene: TRBV7-2; clone size: NA; J gene: TRBJ1-6; D gene: TRBD1; CDR3 protein: CASSWGTDFSPLHF; CDR3 DNA: TGTGCCAGCAGCTGGGGGACAGATTTCTCACCCCTCCACTTT
V gene: TRBV19; clone size: NA; J gene: TRBJ1-6; D gene: TRBD1; CDR3 protein: CASSPTEGQGNSPLHF; CDR3 DNA: TGTGCCAGTAGTCCGACAGAGGGACAGGGGAATTCACCCCTCCACTTT
V gene: TRBV9; clone size: NA; J gene: TRBJ1-3; D gene: TRBD1; CDR3 protein: CASSGAQLQGASGNTIYF; CDR3 DNA: TGTGCCAGCAGCGGAGCCCAACTACAGGGGGCCTCTGGAAACACCATATATTTT
V gene: TRBV4-1; clone size: few; J gene: TRBJ2-5; D gene: NA; CDR3 protein: CASSQDRGTETQYF; CDR3 DNA: TGCGCCAGCAGCCAAGATCGGGGGACCGAGACCCAGTACTTC
V gene: TRBV2; clone size: few; J gene: TRBJ2-6; D gene: NA; CDR3 protein: CASSKGAGANVLTF; CDR3 DNA: TGTGCCAGTTCTAAGGGAGCTGGGGCCAACGTCCTGACTTTC
V gene: TRBV5-1; clone size: NA; J gene: TRBJ2-2; D gene: TRBD1; CDR3 protein: CASSPSPGTGIDKAGELFF; CDR3 DNA: TGCGCCAGCAGCCCTAGTCCCGGGACAGGGATTGACAAGGCCGGGGAGCTGTTTTTT
V gene: TRBV27; clone size: NA; J gene: TRBJ2-7; D gene: TRBD1; CDR3 protein: CASSLRQGAYEQYF; CDR3 DNA: TGTGCCAGCAGTCTTCGACAGGGAGCCTACGAGCAGTACTTC
V gene: TRBV7-9; clone size: NA; J gene: TRBJ2-3; D gene: NA; CDR3 protein: CASSPDSRDTQYF; CDR3 DNA: TGTGCCAGCAGCCCGGACAGTCGAGATACGCAGTATTTT
V gene: TRBV28; clone size: NA; J gene: TRBJ2-3; D gene: NA; CDR3 protein: CATRTDYTDTQYF; CDR3 DNA: TGTGCCACCCGGACGGACTACACAGATACGCAGTATTTT
V gene: TRBV7-6; clone size: NA; J gene: TRBJ2-3; D gene: TRBD2; CDR3 protein: CASSLGAGTRTDTQYF; CDR3 DNA: TGTGCCAGCAGCTTGGGAGCGGGGACCCGCACAGATACGCAGTATTTT
V gene: TRBV9; clone size: NA; J gene: TRBJ2-2; D gene: TRBD1; CDR3 protein: CASSVGTGYTGELFF; CDR3 DNA: TGTGCCAGCAGCGTAGGGACAGGGTACACCGGGGAGCTGTTTTTT
V gene: TRBV29-1; clone size: NA; J gene: TRBJ1-2; D gene: TRBD1; CDR3 protein: CSVEGQFTFWDSRRDGYTF; CDR3 DNA: TGCAGCGTCGAGGGCCAATTCACGTTTTGGGACAGCCGTCGGGACGGCTACACCTTC
V gene: TRBV6-6; clone size: NA; J gene: TRBJ2-3; D gene: NA; CDR3 protein: CASSRSQGADTQYF; CDR3 DNA: TGTGCCAGCAGCCGATCACAGGGAGCAGATACGCAGTATTTT
V gene: TRBV7-3; clone size: NA; J gene: TRBJ1-1; D gene: TRBD1; CDR3 protein: CASSSAGGENTEAFF; CDR3 DNA: TGTGCCAGCAGCTCCGCAGGGGGAGAAAACACTGAAGCTTTCTTT